These 6 T cell receptor beta chains came from one sample sequenced in a study of blood T cell repertoires in COVID-19 (dated by TCRdb to 2020 to 2022). The library was prepared using the immunoSEQ multiplex PCR assay. TCRdb took this table from immuneACCESS and kept in-frame rearrangements with V and J called. Such tables lack part of the clones; where checked against another copy, unresolved V genes explain under half of the gap, and the rest is unexplained. The sample contains around 130,000 clones, about four fifths of them found a single time. The ten top clones hold roughly 3.5% of the sample. Sequencing was done on a sample of PBMCs or T cells enriched from blood (not recorded which). These receptors were collected from a woman in her twenties or thirties who had recovered from COVID-19.

This chain links TRBV19 with TRBJ1-2; 7 positions match TRBD1. Germline V gives CDR1 LNHDA, CDR2 SQIVND (reference sequence). With V trimmed by 7 bases and J by 2 bases, 7 bases remained unmatched. The CDR3 is 14 amino acids. The chain's CDR3 is CASMGDSGNYGYTF. The CDR3 region has the DNA TGTGCCAGTATGGGGGACAGCGGAAACTATGGCTACACCTTC.

The V call is TRBV27, the J call TRBJ2-1; tentative D call: TRBD2 (6 bases). Germline V gives CDR1 MNHEY, CDR2 SMNVEV (reference sequence). The CDR3 is 20 amino acids. V was shortened by 3 bases and J by 7 bases, with 31 bases between the two germline ends. DNA of the CDR3: TGTGCCAGCAGTTTTCCTGGAAGCAGGGTGCTGCCGGGAGCAGGAAATGAGCAGTTCTTC. Protein product: CASSFPGSRVLPGAGNEQFF.

CDR3 DNA: TGCGCCAGCAGCCAAACTACTAGCGGGAGGCCCCTTTACAATGAGCAGTTCTTC. This codes for CASSQTTSGRPLYNEQFF. J is TRBJ2-1 and V is TRBV4-3; 12 bases agree with TRBD2. The germline CDR1 and CDR2 sequences are LGHNA and YSLEER. This CDR3 is built from 18 residues. Germline trimming cut 2 bases from V and 4 bases from J; bases unmatched to any gene: 9.

The genes are TRBV30 and TRBJ2-1; D is possibly TRBD2 (5 bases). This CDR3 spans 15 amino acids. Germline V gene lookup returns CDR1 GTSNPN and CDR2 SVGIG (reference sequence). The ends were cut back, 2 bases at V and 7 bases at J, with 18 bases in the middle. CDR3: CAWSPDYSMQNEQFF. CDR3 DNA: TGTGCCTGGAGTCCTGACTACTCAATGCAGAATGAGCAGTTCTTC. Combining the CDR3 with reference TRBV30 and TRBJ2-1 gives the whole variable domain SQTIHQWPATLVQPVGSPLSLECTVEGTSNPNLYWYRQAAGRGLQLLFYSVGIGQISSEVPQNLSASRPQDRQFILSSKKLLLSDSGFYLCAWSPDYSMQNEQFFGPGTRLTVL.

The rearrangement uses TRBV21-1 and TRBJ2-1; the tabulated D call, TRBD1, remains unverified against the DNA. TRBV21-1 is a pseudogene locus. The CDR3 length is 16 residues. Here the CDR3 DNA reads TGTGCCAGCAGCGAAAACACGACAGGGACATACAATGAGCAGTTCTTC. Amino acid sequence: CASSENTTGTYNEQFF.

The genes are TRBV28 and TRBJ2-2, with 10 bases matching TRBD1. The CDR3 runs 16 residues. Per germline, CDR1 MDHEN and CDR2 SYDVKM. V lost 9 bases, J lost 7 bases, and 14 bases stayed unmatched. CDR3 loop: CASTSAGQGISGELFF. The CDR3 coding sequence is TGTGCCAGTACTTCCGCGGGACAGGGGATTAGCGGGGAGCTGTTTTTT.